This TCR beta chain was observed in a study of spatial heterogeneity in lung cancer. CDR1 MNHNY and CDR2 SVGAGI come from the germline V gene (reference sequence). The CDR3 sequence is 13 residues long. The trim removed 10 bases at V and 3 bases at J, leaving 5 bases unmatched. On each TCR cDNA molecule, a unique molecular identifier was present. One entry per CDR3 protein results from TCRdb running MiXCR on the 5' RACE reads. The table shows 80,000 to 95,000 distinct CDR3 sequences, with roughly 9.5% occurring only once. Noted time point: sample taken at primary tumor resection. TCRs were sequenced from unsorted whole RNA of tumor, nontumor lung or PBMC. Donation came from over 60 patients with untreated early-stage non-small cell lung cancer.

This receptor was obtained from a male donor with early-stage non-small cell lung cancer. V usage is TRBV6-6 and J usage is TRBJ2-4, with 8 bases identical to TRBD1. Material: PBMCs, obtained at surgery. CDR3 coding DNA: TGTGCCACAGGACAGGGCGACAAAAACATTCAGTACTTC. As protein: CATGQGDKNIQYF.